This is a list of T cell receptor beta chains from one sample in a study of T-cell reconstitution after alpha-beta-depleted transplantation in children. TCRdb analysed the PCR reads with MiXCR anew, one entry per CDR3 protein. The repertoire includes around 450,000 distinct CDR3 sequences, around two fifths of them detected once, and 27% sits in the top ten. This material consisted of PBMCs, taken before TCRalphabeta/CD19-depleted stem cell transplant. The receptors were gathered from a girl aged 2 to 10 with aplastic anemia, due to receive a stem cell transplant. CDR3s include the opening cysteine and the closing phenylalanine or tryptophan.

V gene: TRBV28; CDR3 protein: CASSFRGARRYTF
V gene: TRBV20-1; CDR3 protein: CSARGLSGVNEQFF
V gene: TRBV7-2; CDR3 protein: CASSYSGTSYEQYF
V gene: TRBV20-1; CDR3 protein: CSAFTGQGATNIQYF
V gene: TRBV20-1; CDR3 protein: CSARDRSGLQGNEQFF
V gene: TRBV6-5; CDR3 protein: CASSSQAGRYNEQFF
V gene: TRBV28; CDR3 protein: CASRQTGNRGKTQYF
V gene: TRBV27; CDR3 protein: CASSLLAGGSNEQFF
V gene: TRBV18; CDR3 protein: CASSRDRDLYGYTF
V gene: TRBV5-1; CDR3 protein: CASSAGALNEQFF
V gene: TRBV9; CDR3 protein: CASSNARDRPSLNYGYTF
V gene: TRBV25-1; CDR3 protein: CASSERARDTGELFF
V gene: TRBV10-1; CDR3 protein: CASSELAGNEQFF
V gene: TRBV20-1; CDR3 protein: CSAREKRTSGGSSYEQYF
V gene: TRBV12-3/TRBV12-4; CDR3 protein: CASSPQGQGVTEAFF
V gene: TRBV29-1; CDR3 protein: CSVEESDRASYNEQFF
V gene: TRBV20-1; CDR3 protein: CSARSGLAGESSSTDTQYF
V gene: TRBV5-1; CDR3 protein: CASSWGQVYEQYF
V gene: TRBV5-6; CDR3 protein: CASSTHRDPDTQYF
V gene: TRBV28; CDR3 protein: CASSPGPPEEYF
V gene: TRBV6-5; CDR3 protein: CASSYTQVSEQYF
V gene: TRBV20-1; CDR3 protein: CSASGAGAFSYEQYF
V gene: TRBV19; CDR3 protein: CASSGTAAIIRYGYTF
V gene: TRBV28; CDR3 protein: CASSLWGASHNEQFF
V gene: TRBV29-1; CDR3 protein: CSAGDGPRYEHYF
V gene: TRBV12-3/TRBV12-4; CDR3 protein: CASSLGSHYNEQFF
V gene: TRBV29-1; CDR3 protein: CSVGDSQETQYF
V gene: TRBV20-1; CDR3 protein: CSAIPDGGPEAFF
V gene: TRBV7-9; CDR3 protein: CASKKTGGLQETQYF
V gene: TRBV20-1; CDR3 protein: CSARDFQSSYEQYF
V gene: TRBV20-1; CDR3 protein: CSAPLGTSGLNEQFF
V gene: TRBV20-1; CDR3 protein: CSARVAAGGRVREQFF
V gene: TRBV13; CDR3 protein: CASSPRGTRKTDTQYF
V gene: TRBV29-1; CDR3 protein: CSVPGTAKNIQYF
V gene: TRBV20-1; CDR3 protein: CSPGQGAYEQYF
V gene: TRBV7-7; CDR3 protein: CASSSYRAAETQYF
V gene: TRBV7-9; CDR3 protein: CASSFQANTEAFF
V gene: TRBV6-1; CDR3 protein: CASRAYDRPDYEQYF
V gene: TRBV12-5; CDR3 protein: CASGRPMDCQETQYF
V gene: TRBV6-6; CDR3 protein: CASSRYGNGEQFF
V gene: TRBV7-2; CDR3 protein: CASRFSEVGHHYF
V gene: TRBV30; CDR3 protein: CAWRSSGSYNEQFF
V gene: TRBV6-2/TRBV6-3; CDR3 protein: CASTDRGLNTGELFF
V gene: TRBV10-3; CDR3 protein: CAIGRYSGPQQSYEQYF
V gene: TRBV11-2; CDR3 protein: CASSPLRGRPRYEQYF
V gene: TRBV9; CDR3 protein: CASRPGQGYQVAYNEQFF
V gene: TRBV11-2; CDR3 protein: CASGEVPDTQYF
V gene: TRBV20-1; CDR3 protein: CSVYRSSVGIGEQFF
V gene: TRBV29-1; CDR3 protein: CSVLGQGAREQYF
V gene: TRBV27; CDR3 protein: CASSLLSNQPQHF